The clone carrying this TCR beta chain was recorded only once. Participants came from around 25 US areas, aged about 18 to 89 years. Self-reported history from a screening survey and questionnaire set each donor's cohort. The data belong to a study of blood T cell repertoires in COVID-19. Sequencing was performed with immunoSEQ multiplex PCR; in TCRdb, only in-frame clones are kept and a portion is missing. The sample carries around 230,000 clones, around 88% recorded once. Germline V gene data show CDR1 as LNHDA and CDR2 as SQIVND (reference sequence). This CDR3 comprises 18 residues. Germline trimming cut 7 bases from V and 2 bases from J; bases unmatched to any gene: 14.

This TCR came from a woman between 40 and 50 years old with acute COVID-19. Specimen: PBMCs or T cells enriched from blood (not recorded which). V is TRBV19 and J is TRBJ1-4; TRBD1 matches 9 bases. The CDR3 DNA sequence: TGTGCCAGTACCCTTCGCCGGACAGGGGAGGCGACTAATGAAAAACTGTTTTTT. It specifies CASTLRRTGEATNEKLFF.